These 5 T cell receptor beta chains share one sample of origin, sequenced in a study of spatial heterogeneity in lung cancer. One entry per CDR3 protein, called by TCRdb with MiXCR from the 5' RACE reads. The sample has 15,000 to 20,000 distinct CDR3 sequences; 9% to 10% are singletons. The time point here: blood at routine non-recurrence follow-up after resection. The input for sequencing was PBMCs, taken at follow-up. The source is a male donor with early-stage non-small cell lung cancer.

The chain combines TRBV20-1 with TRBJ1-3; D call uncertain. Germline-derived CDR1 and CDR2 are DFQATT and SNEGSKA (reference sequence). This CDR3 has 15 amino acids. V was clipped by 3 bases and J by 4 bases, with 16 bases between them. The chain's CDR3 is CSASSGLPRGNTIYF. The CDR3 bases are TGCAGTGCTAGTTCTGGGTTGCCGAGGGGAAACACCATATATTTT.

By its share, this clonotype is medium-sized. The gene calls are TRBV4-2 and TRBJ2-7, with TRBD1 identical over 9 bases. The length of the CDR3 is 17 residues. V lost 3 bases to trimming and J lost 2 bases; unmatched junction nucleotides: 11. Germline V gene data show CDR1 as LGHNA and CDR2 as YNFKEQ. The CDR3: CASSHPREQGATYEQYF. The CDR3 nucleotides read TGTGCCAGCAGCCATCCCCGAGAACAGGGGGCTACCTACGAGCAGTACTTC.

The sample holds many counts of this clonotype. This sequence joins TRBV6-4 and TRBJ1-1; D unresolved. The CDR3 consists of 14 residues. V lost 6 bases to trimming and J lost 2 bases, with 13 bases between them. Germline V gene sequence: CDR1 MRHNA, CDR2 SNTAGT. The DNA of the CDR3 is TGTGCCAGCAGCCCGAGCCCGGAAAACACTGAAGCTTTCTTT. Amino acids: CASSPSPENTEAFF.

This clonotype was seen at least ten times. V usage is TRBV7-2 and J usage is TRBJ1-2; no definite D call. Trimming pared 2 bases from V and 8 bases from J, leaving 18 bases between. The length of the CDR3 is 15 residues. CDR1 is SGHTA and CDR2 is FQGNSA in the germline V gene. The CDR3 sequence: CASSLNLVLSSGYTF. The DNA of the CDR3 is TGTGCCAGCAGCTTAAATCTGGTCTTAAGCAGCGGCTACACCTTC.

This clonotype was counted between two and nine times. This rearrangement joins TRBV7-9 to TRBJ2-1; 9 nucleotides line up with TRBD2. V was pared by 4 bases and J by 2 bases, with 9 bases of the junction left unmatched. The CDR3 length is 17 residues. Per germline, CDR1 SEHNR and CDR2 FQNEAQ (reference sequence). The CDR3 nucleotides are TGTGCCAGCAGCTCCCCGCGACTAGCGGTCCCCTACAATGAGCAGTTCTTC. Translation: CASSSPRLAVPYNEQFF.